This TCR beta chain emerged from a study of shared clonotypes between healthy human individuals. Naive CD4+ cells were CD45RA-selected; the remaining cells were memory. Deletions cut 5 bases from V and 0 bases from J, with 9 bases between. CDR3 size: 14 residues. CDR1 and CDR2 (germline): MNHEY, SVGAGI. It was around 190 ng DNA, 30,000 or so T cell genomes, that sorted-subset replicate PCRs used. TCRdb's copy holds only in-frame clones and misses some; the assay was immunoSEQ multiplex PCR. The sample shows around 1.4 million clones, 98% of them seen only once. The sequence was obtained from a man aged 25 to 40 in good health. The chain links TRBV6-5 to TRBJ2-3, with D maybe TRBD2 (6 bases). The sample was naive CD4+ T cells sorted from blood. Stated subset: CD45RA+ positively selected. CDR3 protein: CASSASASTDTQYF. In DNA form, the CDR3 reads TGTGCCAGCAGTGCTAGCGCTAGCACAGATACGCAGTATTTT.